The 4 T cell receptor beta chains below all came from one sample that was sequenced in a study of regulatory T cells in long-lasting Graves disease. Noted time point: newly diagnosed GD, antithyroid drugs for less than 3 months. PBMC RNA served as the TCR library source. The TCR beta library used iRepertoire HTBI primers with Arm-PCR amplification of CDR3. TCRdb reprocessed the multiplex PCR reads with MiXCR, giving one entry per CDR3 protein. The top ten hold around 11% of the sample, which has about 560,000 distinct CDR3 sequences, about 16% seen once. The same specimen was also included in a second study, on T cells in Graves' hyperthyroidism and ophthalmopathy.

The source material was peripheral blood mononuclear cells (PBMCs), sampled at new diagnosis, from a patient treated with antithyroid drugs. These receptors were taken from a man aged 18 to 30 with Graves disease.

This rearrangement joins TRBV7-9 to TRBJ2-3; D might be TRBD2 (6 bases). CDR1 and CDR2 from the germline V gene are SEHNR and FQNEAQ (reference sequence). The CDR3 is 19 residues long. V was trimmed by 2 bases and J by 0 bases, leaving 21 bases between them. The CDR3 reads CASSLRPGVGRHSTDTQYF. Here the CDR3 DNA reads TGTGCCAGCAGCTTAAGGCCGGGGGTCGGGAGACATAGCACAGATACGCAGTATTTT.

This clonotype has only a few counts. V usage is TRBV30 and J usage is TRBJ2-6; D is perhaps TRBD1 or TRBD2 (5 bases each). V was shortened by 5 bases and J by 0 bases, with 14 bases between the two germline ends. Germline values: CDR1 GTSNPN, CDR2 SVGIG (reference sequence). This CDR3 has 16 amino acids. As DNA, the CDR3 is TGTGCCTGGTCGGCAGGGACCTTCTCTGGGGCCAACGTCCTGACTTTC. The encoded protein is CAWSAGTFSGANVLTF.

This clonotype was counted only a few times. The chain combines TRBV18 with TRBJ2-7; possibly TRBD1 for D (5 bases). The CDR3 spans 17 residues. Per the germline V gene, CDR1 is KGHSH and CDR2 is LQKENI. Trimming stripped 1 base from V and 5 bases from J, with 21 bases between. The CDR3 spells CASSPLAGPDDSDEQYF. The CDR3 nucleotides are TGTGCCAGCTCACCACTTGCAGGGCCGGACGATAGTGACGAGCAGTACTTC.

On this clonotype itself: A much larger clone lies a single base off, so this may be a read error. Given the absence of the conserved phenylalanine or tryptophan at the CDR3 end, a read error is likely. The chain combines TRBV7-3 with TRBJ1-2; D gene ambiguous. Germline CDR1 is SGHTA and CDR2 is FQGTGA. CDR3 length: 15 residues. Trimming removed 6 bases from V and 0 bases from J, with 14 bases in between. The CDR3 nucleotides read TGTGCCAGCAGTATCGGTCCCGACCCTAACTATGGCTACACCTGC. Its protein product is CASSIGPDPNYGYTC.